This TCR beta chain is from a study of blood T cell repertoires in COVID-19. Only in-frame clones appear in the TCRdb table, and some are missing; sequencing was by immunoSEQ multiplex PCR. The sample lists around 310,000 clones; nearly 90% were seen once. The V gene lost 0 bases and the J gene lost 7 bases, with 8 bases spanning the gap. This CDR3 is built from 13 residues. Per the germline V gene, CDR1 is SGHNT and CDR2 is YYREEE (reference sequence). This chain uses TRBV5-4 with TRBJ1-5; D may be TRBD1 (5 bases). The receptor's source is a woman between 40 and 55 years old with COVID-19, enrolled during active disease. The material sequenced was peripheral blood. The CDR3 spells CASSLGRGQPQHF. CDR3 in DNA: TGTGCCAGCAGCTTGGGGAGGGGACAGCCCCAGCATTTT.